A single sample gave rise to the 14 T cell receptor beta chains below, sequenced in a study of blood T cell repertoires in COVID-19. Repertoires were generated with immunoSEQ multiplex PCR, while TCRdb's copy carries only in-frame clones and drops some. The table lists 200,000 to 300,000 clones, about nine tenths of them singletons, with around 10% in the top ten. Input material: peripheral blood. These receptors were obtained from a man aged 40-55 years who had recovered from COVID-19.

The CDR3 loop reads CASSQERLAGAGNNEQFF. The CDR3 DNA sequence: TGCGCCAGCAGCCAAGAGCGGCTAGCGGGGGCCGGAAACAATGAGCAGTTCTTC. This chain uses TRBV4-3 with TRBJ2-1; 10 nucleotides align to TRBD2. From germline, CDR1 is LGHNA and CDR2 YSLEER. The CDR3 is 18 amino acids. V lost 0 bases and J lost 5; bases outside the gene matches: 10.

The chain carries TRBV20-1 and TRBJ1-2, with D unclear. V shed 3 bases and J shed 4 bases, with 12 bases lying between them. From germline, CDR1 is DFQATT and CDR2 SNEGSKA (reference sequence). The CDR3 loop spans 13 amino acids. CDR3 region: CSASPGLTYGYTF. Written as DNA, the CDR3 is TGCAGTGCTAGTCCCGGACTGACCTATGGCTACACCTTC.

The gene calls are TRBV9 and TRBJ1-2; 7 bases agree with TRBD1. J gave up 7 bases and V 3 bases, and 12 bases lay outside the gene matches. Germline-derived CDR1 and CDR2 are SGDLS and YYNGEE. There are 15 residues in the CDR3. The CDR3 DNA follows: TGTGCCAGCAGCGCCAAAACAGGGGTCCGAATTGGCTACACCTTC. Protein sequence: CASSAKTGVRIGYTF.

The V and J genes are TRBV6-5 and TRBJ1-2, with 8 bases matching TRBD1. Losses at the gene ends were 6 bases for V and 5 bases for J; bases not matched to a gene: 2. The CDR3 consists of 12 residues. Germline V gene sequence: CDR1 MNHEY, CDR2 SVGAGI. CDR3 in amino acids: CASRGQGYGYTF. The CDR3 region has the DNA TGTGCCAGCAGAGGACAGGGATATGGCTACACCTTC.

Written as DNA, the CDR3 is TGTGCCAGCAGCTTAGCTTCTAGCTCGCAGTTCTTC. It codes for CASSLASSSQFF. The rearrangement uses TRBV7-9 and TRBJ2-1; perhaps TRBD2 as D (5 bases). The CDR3 is made up of 12 amino acids. CDR1 and CDR2 (germline): SEHNR, FQNEAQ (reference sequence). Trimming left V 0 bases short and J 12 bases short, with 9 bases between.

The gene calls are TRBV5-1 and TRBJ1-2; 10 bases match TRBD1. This CDR3 has 15 residues. Germline CDR1 reads SGHRS; CDR2 reads YFSETQ. Unmatched junction bases numbered 10, after V lost 3 bases and J lost 8 bases. In DNA form, the CDR3 reads TGCGCCAGCAGCTCCGGTGGGACAGGGGCGGAAGGCTACACCTTC. Translated, it gives CASSSGGTGAEGYTF.

The genes are TRBV6-2 or TRBV6-3 and TRBJ2-7; TRBD1 matches 9 bases. This CDR3 has 15 amino acids. The J segment lost 5 bases and the V segment lost 2 bases, leaving 7 bases of the junction unmatched. CDR1 is MNHEY, CDR2 SVGEGT, per germline. This CDR3 reads CASSYDGTGYHEQYF. CDR3 nucleotide sequence: TGTGCCAGCAGTTACGACGGGACAGGGTACCACGAGCAGTACTTC.

To note about this clone: Other DNA sequences in the sample encode the same CDR3. V and J are TRBV27 and TRBJ1-5, with a tentative D call TRBD1 (5 bases). V was pared by 0 bases and J by 7 bases, with 7 bases between. Per the germline V gene, CDR1 is MNHEY and CDR2 is SMNVEV (reference sequence). This CDR3 comprises 13 residues. DNA of the CDR3: TGTGCCAGCAGTTTATCCAGGGTCCAGCCCCAGCATTTT. It specifies CASSLSRVQPQHF.

This clone was counted at least ten times. This chain links TRBV27 with TRBJ1-5; the match to TRBD1 covers 7 bases. Germline CDR1 reads MNHEY; CDR2 reads SMNVEV (reference sequence). The CDR3 totals 15 residues. The J segment lost 3 bases and the V segment lost 4 bases, leaving 6 bases of the junction unmatched. The CDR3 protein is CASSSQTGHNQPQHF. In DNA, the CDR3 is TGTGCCAGCAGTTCCCAGACAGGGCACAATCAGCCCCAGCATTTT.

The chain recombines TRBV19 with TRBJ1-4, with 10 nucleotides matching TRBD1. Germline V CDR1 and CDR2: LNHDA, SQIVND (reference sequence). CDR3 size: 16 residues. J gave up 4 bases and V 5 bases, and 7 bases lay outside the gene matches. CDR3 sequence reads: CASSAGQGRGNEKLFF. The CDR3 DNA is TGTGCCAGTAGTGCGGGACAGGGGAGGGGTAATGAAAAACTGTTTTTT.

The chain combines TRBV4-1 with TRBJ2-7; maybe TRBD2 (6 bases). Germline CDR1 MGHRA, CDR2 YSYEKL. The CDR3 length is 15 residues. V was trimmed by 2 bases and J by 4 bases, leaving 15 bases between them. The CDR3 nucleotides read TGCGCCAGCAGCCAAACACGACTAGTTTCATACGAGCAGTACTTC. Amino acids: CASSQTRLVSYEQYF.

This clone appeared a single time. The chain recombines TRBV3-1 (or the pseudogene TRBV3-2) with TRBJ2-5; tentative D call: TRBD2 (5 bases). Trimming removed 5 bases at V and 2 bases at J, with 15 bases between. The length of the CDR3 is 15 residues. The germline V gene has CDR1 LGHDT and CDR2 YNNKEL (reference sequence). The DNA of the CDR3 is TGTGCCAGCAGCTTCGACTACAGAGGGCAAGAGACCCAGTACTTC. It codes for CASSFDYRGQETQYF.

This chain joins TRBV5-4 and TRBJ2-1; tentative D call: TRBD2 (6 bases). V lost 2 bases and J 4 bases, leaving 22 bases between the germline ends. The CDR3 has 18 residues. Germline CDR1 and CDR2: SGHNT and YYREEE (reference sequence). CDR3 region: CASSFWRGTAGTYNEQFF. The CDR3 coding sequence is TGTGCCAGCAGCTTTTGGAGGGGCACGGCCGGGACTTACAATGAGCAGTTCTTC.

This clone occurred once. The chain recombines TRBV6-5 with TRBJ2-3; D perhaps matches TRBD1 (5 bases). CDR3 length: 15 residues. The germline V gene has CDR1 MNHEY and CDR2 SVGAGI. Between the trimmed V and J ends, which lost 4 bases and 5 bases, there was a span of 16 bases. DNA of the CDR3: TGTGCCAGCAGTTTGACGCAAACAAGGGGAGATACGCAGTATTTT. It codes for CASSLTQTRGDTQYF.